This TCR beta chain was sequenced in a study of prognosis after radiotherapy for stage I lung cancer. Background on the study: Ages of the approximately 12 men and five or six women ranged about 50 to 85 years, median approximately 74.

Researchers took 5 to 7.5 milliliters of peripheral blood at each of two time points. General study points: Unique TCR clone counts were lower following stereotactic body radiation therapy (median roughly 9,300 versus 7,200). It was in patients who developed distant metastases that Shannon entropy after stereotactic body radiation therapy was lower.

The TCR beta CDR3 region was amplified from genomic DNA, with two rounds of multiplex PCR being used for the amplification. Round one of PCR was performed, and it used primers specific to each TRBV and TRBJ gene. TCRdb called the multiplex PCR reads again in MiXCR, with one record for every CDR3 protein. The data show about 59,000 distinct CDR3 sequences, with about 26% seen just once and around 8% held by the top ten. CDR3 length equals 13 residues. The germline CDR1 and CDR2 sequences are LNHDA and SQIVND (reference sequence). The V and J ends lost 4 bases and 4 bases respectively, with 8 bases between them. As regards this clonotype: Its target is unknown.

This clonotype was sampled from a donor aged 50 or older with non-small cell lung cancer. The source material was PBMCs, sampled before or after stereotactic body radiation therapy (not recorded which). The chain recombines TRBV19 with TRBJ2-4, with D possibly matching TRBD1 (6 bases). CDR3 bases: TGTGCCAGTAGTACCGGGACAAAAAACATTCAGTACTTC. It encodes CASSTGTKNIQYF.